The text below deals with one T cell receptor (beta chain). Germline-derived CDR1 and CDR2 are LNHDA and SQIVND (reference sequence). The CDR3 is made up of 14 amino acids. The V end was cut by 7 bases, the J end by 7 bases, with 17 bases between. Extraction and reverse transcription of RNA yielded cDNA as the sequencing template. Clones were read by immunoSEQ multiplex PCR, and TCRdb kept only the in-frame ones, dropping some. The sample records 150,000 or so clones, around half being singletons. This entry is derived from a study of CD8+ T cells in alopecia areata. On the study more broadly: Patients in the treated group were given tofacitinib by mouth, 5 to 10 mg twice a day.

Sample: CD8+ T cells sorted from blood, taken at week 0. The chain joins TRBV19 to TRBJ1-5; D is possibly TRBD1 (6 bases). The receptor was derived from a human donor with alopecia areata. The CDR3 loop reads CASTGGGHGQPQHF. The CDR3 DNA reads TGTGCCAGTACCGGAGGGGGGCATGGACAGCCCCAGCATTTT.